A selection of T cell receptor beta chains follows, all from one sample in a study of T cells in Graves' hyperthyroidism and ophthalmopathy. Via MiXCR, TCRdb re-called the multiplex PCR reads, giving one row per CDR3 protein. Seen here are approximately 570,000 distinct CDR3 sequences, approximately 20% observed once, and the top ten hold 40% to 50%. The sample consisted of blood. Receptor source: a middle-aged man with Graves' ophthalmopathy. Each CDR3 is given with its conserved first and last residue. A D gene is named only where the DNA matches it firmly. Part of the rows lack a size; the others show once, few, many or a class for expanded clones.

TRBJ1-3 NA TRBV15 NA TGTGCCACCAGCAGAGATCCCCAGACCTCTGGAAACACCATATATTTT CATSRDPQTSGNTIYF
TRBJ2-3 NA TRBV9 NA TGTGCCAGCAGCGTAGGGTCCTCAATTAGCACAGATACGCAGTATTTT CASSVGSSISTDTQYF
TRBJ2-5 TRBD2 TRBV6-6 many TGTGCCAGCAGTTACTCCGGCATGTGGCGGGGGGGCCCCGAGACCCAGTACTTC CASSYSGMWRGGPETQYF
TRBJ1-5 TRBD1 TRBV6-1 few TGTGCCAGCAGTGAAGGTGGACAGGGGGCGAGACAGCCCCAGCATTTT CASSEGGQGARQPQHF
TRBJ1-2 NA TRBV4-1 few TGCGCCAGCAGCTCGCTCAGGTCTAACTATGGCTACACCTTC CASSSLRSNYGYTF
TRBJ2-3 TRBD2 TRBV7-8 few TGTGCCAGCAGCTTAGTACTAGCGGAAGGCGGGGGCACAGATACGCAGTATTTT CASSLVLAEGGGTDTQYF
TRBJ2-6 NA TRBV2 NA TGTGCCTTTCATAGCCAAGGATTTGGTGGGGCCAACGTCCTGACTTTC CAFHSQGFGGANVLTF
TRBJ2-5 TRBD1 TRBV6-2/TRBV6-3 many TGTGCCAGCAGTTCCCCGGGACAGGGAACGGAAGAGACCCAGTACTTC CASSSPGQGTEETQYF
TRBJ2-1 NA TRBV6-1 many TGTGCCAGCAGTGAAGACTACGCCTTTGAGCAGTTCTTC CASSEDYAFEQFF
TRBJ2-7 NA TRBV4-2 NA TGTGCCAGCAGCCAAGTCTCGGACGGAATCCCGGTCACCTACGAGCAGTACTTC CASSQVSDGIPVTYEQYF
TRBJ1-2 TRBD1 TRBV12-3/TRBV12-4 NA TGTGCCAGCAGATCCCTCCGACAGGGGATCCTTGGCTACACCTTC CASRSLRQGILGYTF
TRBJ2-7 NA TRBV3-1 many TGTGCCAGCAGCCAACAATACGAGCAGTACTTC CASSQQYEQYF
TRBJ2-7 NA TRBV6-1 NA TGTGCCAGCAGTCGATCAAGAGGGGCGGGGGAGCAGTACTTC CASSRSRGAGEQYF
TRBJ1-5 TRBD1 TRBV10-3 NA TGTGCCATCAGGGGGACAGGGAGCAATCAGCCCCAGCATTTT CAIRGTGSNQPQHF
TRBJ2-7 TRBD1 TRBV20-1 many TGCAGTGCCAGGGGGACATCGGCCTACGAGCAGTACTTC CSARGTSAYEQYF
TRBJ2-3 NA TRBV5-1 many TGCGCCAGCAGCCTAAGGGCCCGCACAGATACGCAGTATTTT CASSLRARTDTQYF
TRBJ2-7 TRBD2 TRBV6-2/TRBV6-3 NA TGTGCCAGCAGAACCGGGACTAGCGGGACCTACGAGCAGTACTTC CASRTGTSGTYEQYF
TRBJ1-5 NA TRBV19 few TGTGCCAGTAGTATACGGGATCAGCCCCAGCATTTT CASSIRDQPQHF
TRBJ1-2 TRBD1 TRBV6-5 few TGTGCCAGCAGTTGGACAGGGGGCGAAGAATTCTATGGCTACACCTTC CASSWTGGEEFYGYTF
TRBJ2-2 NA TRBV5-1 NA TGCGCCAGCAGCCCGACCTTCACCCGGGCCGGGGAGCTGTTTTTT CASSPTFTRAGELFF
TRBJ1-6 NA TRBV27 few TGTGCCAGCAGCAATGACAGCCTAGTTAATTCACCCCTCCACTTT CASSNDSLVNSPLHF
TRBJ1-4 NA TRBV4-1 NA TGCGCCAGCAGCCAGGCCATAGTTGCAACTAATGAAAAACTGTTTTTT CASSQAIVATNEKLFF
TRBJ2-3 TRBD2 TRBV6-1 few TGTGCCAGCACGGGAGGGAAGGCAGTAAGGACAGATACGCAGTATTTT CASTGGKAVRTDTQYF
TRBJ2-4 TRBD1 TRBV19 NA TGTGCCACAGGACAGGGGGCGAGGGCCAAAAACATTCAGTACTTC CATGQGARAKNIQYF